This entry lists 10 T cell receptor beta chains sequenced from one sample in a study of blood T cell repertoires in COVID-19. Profiled with immunoSEQ multiplex PCR; TCRdb holds only in-frame clones, not every one. The sample contains 200,000 to 300,000 clones, around four fifths of which appear only once. The sample comprised peripheral blood. The receptors shown here come from a man under 40 who had recovered from COVID-19.

The chain employs TRBV27 and TRBJ2-7; 8 bases agree with TRBD1. The length of the CDR3 is 14 residues. V gave up 4 bases and J gave up 3 bases; unmatched junction bases: 5. The germline CDR1 and CDR2 sequences are MNHEY and SMNVEV (reference sequence). The CDR3 loop is CASSSAGGIYEQYF. The CDR3 DNA reads TGTGCCAGCAGTTCGGCAGGGGGCATCTACGAGCAGTACTTC.

V is TRBV6-4 and J is TRBJ2-3, with TRBD2 identical over 9 bases. V was pared by 4 bases and J by 4 bases, with 3 bases of the junction left unmatched. The length of the CDR3 is 14 residues. The germline V gene has CDR1 MRHNA and CDR2 SNTAGT. This chain's CDR3 is CASSGGGAADTQYF. The CDR3 nucleotides are TGTGCCAGCAGTGGCGGGGGGGCCGCAGATACGCAGTATTTT.

The rearrangement uses TRBV7-6 and TRBJ2-2, with D possibly TRBD1 on 5 matching bases. CDR3 length: 16 residues. With 1 base removed from V and 3 bases from J, the gap between germline ends came to 12 bases. CDR1 is SGHVS and CDR2 is FNYEAQ in the germline V gene. Here the CDR3 DNA reads TGTGCCAGCAGCTTAGAGCAGGGCGGACACACCGGGGAGCTGTTTTTT. Its translation is CASSLEQGGHTGELFF. Drawing the rest from reference TRBV7-6 and TRBJ2-2, the complete variable domain is GAGVSQSPRYKVTKRGQDVALRCDPISGHVSLYWYRQALGQGPEFLTYFNYEAQQDKSGLPNDRFSAERPEGSISTLTIQRTEQRDSAMYRCASSLEQGGHTGELFFGEGSRLTVL.

The V call is TRBV20-1, the J call TRBJ1-2, with no clear D. CDR3 length: 11 amino acids. Germline V gene data show CDR1 as DFQATT and CDR2 as SNEGSKA (reference sequence). V shed 4 bases and J shed 3 bases, with 6 bases lying between them. DNA for the CDR3: TGCAGTGCTATACGGGACTATGGCTACACCTTC. It codes for CSAIRDYGYTF.

The chain uses TRBV9 and TRBJ2-2; 7 nucleotides agree with TRBD1. This CDR3 region has 16 residues. CDR1 is SGDLS and CDR2 is YYNGEE in the germline V gene. V was pared by 3 bases and J by 6 bases, with 11 bases of the junction left unmatched. The CDR3 protein is CASSDRQGWDAGELFF. In DNA, the CDR3 is TGTGCCAGCAGCGACCGACAGGGATGGGACGCCGGGGAGCTGTTTTTT.

This clone appeared once. The genes are TRBV10-3 and TRBJ1-1; D is possibly TRBD1 (5 bases). The V end was cut by 4 bases, the J end by 0 bases, with 12 bases between. This CDR3 comprises 15 residues. Germline CDR1 is ENHRY and CDR2 is SYGVKD. For the CDR3, the DNA is TGTGCCATCAGTGCGGCCCAGGGCTTGAACACTGAAGCTTTCTTT. Translating it yields CAISAAQGLNTEAFF.

This chain joins TRBV7-8 and TRBJ1-2, with D possibly being TRBD1 (6 bases). Germline CDR1 and CDR2: SGHVS and FQNEAQ. The CDR3 length is 15 residues. V shed 6 bases and J shed 8 bases, with 22 bases lying between them. The CDR3 DNA reads as TGTGCCAGCAGTATTAGAGGGGACATGAGGGGAGGCTACACCTTC. Amino acids: CASSIRGDMRGGYTF.

Written as DNA, the CDR3 is TGTGCCAGTAGTAGTGTGGGGGCTTCTGAAGCTTTCTTT. This encodes CASSSVGASEAFF. V is TRBV19 and J is TRBJ1-1; perhaps TRBD1 as D (6 bases). CDR1 LNHDA and CDR2 SQIVND come from the germline V gene (reference sequence). There are 13 residues in the CDR3. With 4 bases removed from V and 6 bases from J, the gap between germline ends came to 12 bases.

This clone was counted a few times. The chain uses TRBV6-5 and TRBJ2-2; the D gene is possibly TRBD1 (6 bases). The length of the CDR3 is 14 residues. Looked up from germline, CDR1 is MNHEY and CDR2 is SVGAGI. Between the trimmed V and J ends, which lost 0 bases and 6 bases, there was a span of 8 bases. CDR3 residues: CASSYSSGAGELFF. CDR3 bases: TGTGCCAGCAGTTACTCTTCAGGGGCCGGGGAGCTGTTTTTT.

This chain uses TRBV5-1 with TRBJ2-1; 8 nucleotides agree with TRBD2. The CDR3 sequence is 17 residues long. Germline assignment: CDR1 SGHRS and CDR2 YFSETQ. V shed 5 bases, J shed 4 bases, and the junction held 14 bases outside the gene matches. CDR3 sequence reads: CASSTDPGGGSYNEQFF. The DNA for the CDR3 is TGCGCCAGCAGTACCGATCCGGGCGGGGGGAGTTACAATGAGCAGTTCTTC.